This TCR beta chain was retrieved from a study of T cell responses to AZD1222 COVID-19 vaccine. Study conclusions and caveats: Females made up more of the donors, who were largely white British, and clonal diversity may have come out too low. Reportedly, nearly half of unique spike TCRs recognized epitopes outside B.1.351/B.1.1.7 mutations. Spike-wide vaccine-associated CD4 TCRs dominated at 160-218 and 743-854.

The method was immunoSEQ multiplex PCR; TCRdb's version includes in-frame clones alone and lacks a portion of them. Here the sample spans around 120,000 clones, 93% being singletons. Concerning this clone itself: The antigen remains undetermined.

The sequences come from peripheral blood, collected 28 days after the second AZD1222 dose. The clonotype comes from an adult who received the AZD1222 COVID-19 vaccine.

The CDR3 region has the DNA TGTGCCAGCAGTTTAATCGGTCTTCCGGACACCTATGGCTACACCTTC. Protein: CASSLIGLPDTYGYTF. This chain joins TRBV27 and TRBJ1-2, with a tentative D call TRBD1 (5 bases). The CDR3 has 16 amino acids. Trimming took 2 bases from V and 4 from J, leaving 17 bases between them. Per germline, CDR1 MNHEY and CDR2 SMNVEV (reference sequence).